The source of this TCR beta chain is a study of blood T cell repertoires in COVID-19 (TCRdb year 2020). As for the study more broadly: Samples covering the acute and convalescent phases of COVID-19 were provided by collaborators in the United States, Italy and Spain. Nearly every sample came with metadata listing a de-identified subject ID, COVID-19 status, age in years and sex. The samples were drawn from two sources: the first 160 participants of the ongoing ImmuneRACE study, and over 1,000 subjects contributed by 6 global collaborators. A freely available public database, intended as a resource for researchers studying the immune response to SARS-CoV-2, is where the repertoires were released. HLA class I and class II types, where available, came from metadata supplied by the sample provider rather than from assay-based typing. The material from the prospective study consisted of cDNA or gDNA derived from T cells, B-cell-depleted T cells, or PBMCs. Subjects who had been exposed to COVID-19, were actively infected with it, or had recovered from it provided the deeply sampled blood TCRbeta repertoires that made up the dataset. The paper's findings and limits, for the study overall: The amount of clinical and demographic metadata varied by source and participant and was provided uncurated.

TCRbeta CDR3 regions were amplified from genomic DNA by means of the immunoSEQ Assay, a bias-controlled multiplex PCR. The authors' analysis ran thus. Within the assay, amplification of reference gene primers was used to estimate how many nucleated cells each sample contained. To quantify the absolute abundance of each unique TCRbeta CDR3 rearrangement, sequence reads were collapsed and filtered. Productive Simpson clonality was computed per sample as the square root of Simpson's diversity index over productive rearrangements. TCRdb provides this immuneACCESS table in a form limited to in-frame rearrangements. Some clones are lacking; in checked studies, under half of them reflect an unresolved V gene, and why the rest are absent is not known. D and trimming were read from the DNA, whereas the V and J calls and clone size are those reported in that table. The sample table lists some 200,000 clones, 88% of them with a count of one. The ten largest clones capture approximately 1.6% of the sample.

Regarding this clone: This receptor's antigen is unknown. The record has no base qualities; no much larger clone is one base away.

The CDR3 covers 14 residues, taking in both the cysteine and the phenylalanine. Here the CDR3 DNA is all that survives: 42 bases in frame from base 1. The collaborating institutions used their own protocols to collect whole blood in K2EDTA tubes. Collaborator samples were shipped for TCRbeta analysis as frozen whole blood, isolated PBMCs, or DNA extracted from either sample type. This receptor was taken from an older man with acute or convalescent COVID-19. The sample was peripheral blood. Here the chain combines TRBV21-1 and TRBJ2-7; TRBD1 was called by the table and not checked on the DNA. TRBV21-1 is flagged as a pseudogene. For the CDR3, the sequence is CASSASTASYEQYF. The nucleotides are TGTGCCAGCAGCGCCTCGACAGCCTCCTACGAGCAGTACTTC.